One sample yielded the 31 T cell receptor beta chains listed below, sequenced in a study of cytomegalovirus exposure and HLA in healthy donors (dated by TCRdb to between 2016 and 2019). Library preparation was by the immunoSEQ multiplex PCR assay. A mixture of 60 forward primers for TCR Vbeta segments and 13 reverse primers for TCR Jbeta segments was used in the multiplex PCR. The source is immuneACCESS, and TCRdb retained only in-frame sequences with V and J called. Part of the clones is not carried over; for the studies checked, unresolved V genes explain less than half of this, and the remainder is unexplained. Recorded for this sample are under 200,000 clones; 80% to 85% of them occurred a single time. 1.5% to 2% of the sample comes from the top ten. Sequencing was performed on PBMCs. The receptors shown here come from a woman under 30 in good health and CMV-seronegative.

The chain has TRBV5-6 and TRBJ2-1, with D possibly TRBD1 on 6 matching bases. The germline V gene has CDR1 SGHDT and CDR2 YYEEEE. The CDR3 runs to 15 residues. The ends were cut back, 4 bases at V and 6 bases at J, with 17 bases in the middle. Here the CDR3 reads CASSPEGDTLNEQFF. Written as DNA, the CDR3 is TGTGCCAGCAGCCCCGAGGGGGACACCCTCAATGAGCAGTTCTTC.

The chain combines TRBV4-3 with TRBJ1-4, with TRBD1 matching over 7 bases. Germline V gene lookup returns CDR1 LGHNA and CDR2 YSLEER. With V trimmed by 5 bases and J by 0 bases, 6 bases remained unmatched. The CDR3 length is 16 residues. CDR3: CASSAGTDATNEKLFF. CDR3 nucleotides: TGCGCCAGCAGCGCCGGGACAGATGCAACTAATGAAAAACTGTTTTTT.

This chain connects TRBV12-5 to TRBJ1-5; 9 positions match TRBD1. CDR1 and CDR2 (germline): LGHNT, FRNRAP. The CDR3 is 16 amino acids. V was clipped by 1 base and J by 6 bases; unmatched bases: 7. CDR3 nucleotides: TGTGCTAGTGGTTTGGGGGGGGGACAGGGCTTTCAGCCCCAGCATTTT. Translated: CASGLGGGQGFQPQHF.

J is TRBJ2-2 and V is TRBV30; weak D call: TRBD1 (6 bases). The V gene's germline CDR1 is GTSNPN and CDR2 SVGIG (reference sequence). This CDR3 contains 15 residues. V shed 0 bases and J shed 5 bases, with 13 bases lying between them. The CDR3 coding sequence is TGTGCCTGGAGTGTAGGCTGGGGGCGAACCGGGGAGCTGTTTTTT. Protein: CAWSVGWGRTGELFF.

The CDR3 DNA follows: TGTGCCAGCAGCCCGGCGGGATTGACCCAGTACTTC. Translated, it gives CASSPAGLTQYF. The J gene is TRBJ2-5, the V gene TRBV14, with D maybe TRBD2 (6 bases). The ends were cut back, 4 bases at V and 7 bases at J, with 10 bases in the middle. The CDR3 totals 12 residues. The germline CDR1 and CDR2 sequences are SGHDN and FVKESK.

The chain joins TRBV6-1 to TRBJ1-4; D may be TRBD1 (5 bases). Germline CDR1 reads MNHNS; CDR2 reads SASEGT. V was shortened by 3 bases and J by 8 bases, with 13 bases between the two germline ends. This CDR3 is 14 amino acids long. This CDR3 is CASSEAGLGEKLFF. The CDR3 DNA follows: TGTGCCAGCAGTGAGGCGGGACTGGGAGAAAAACTGTTTTTT.

This sequence joins TRBV19 and TRBJ1-2, with 8 bases that match TRBD1. The germline V gene encodes CDR1 LNHDA and CDR2 SQIVND (reference sequence). The V and J ends lost 7 bases and 4 bases, in that order; junction bases with no gene match: 5. CDR3 length: 13 amino acids. The CDR3 region has the DNA TGTGCCAGTACCCGAGGACAGGGCTATGGCTACACCTTC. Translated: CASTRGQGYGYTF.

CDR3 sequence (DNA): TGCGCCAGCAGCCCCATGACTAGCGGGAGCCCGGAGACCCAGTACTTC. Amino acids: CASSPMTSGSPETQYF. The rearrangement links TRBV4-3 to TRBJ2-5; 12 nucleotides match TRBD2. The CDR3 covers 16 residues. Germline CDR1 is LGHNA and CDR2 is YSLEER. V was pared by 4 bases and J by 5 bases, with 8 bases of the junction left unmatched.

The J gene is TRBJ2-1, the V gene TRBV27; 7 bases agree with TRBD2. V lost 3 bases and J lost 9; bases outside the gene matches: 2. The CDR3 spans 12 residues. CDR1 is MNHEY, CDR2 SMNVEV, per germline (reference sequence). The CDR3 DNA is TGTGCCAGCAGTTTCGTAGCGGGTGAGCAGTTCTTC. Residues: CASSFVAGEQFF.

The V and J genes are TRBV19 and TRBJ1-5; TRBD1 matches at 9 bases. The CDR3 sequence is 14 residues long. In germline, CDR1 is LNHDA, CDR2 SQIVND (reference sequence). V trimming: 5 bases; J trimming: 2 bases; junction bases outside the gene matches: 1. This chain's CDR3 is CASSDRGGNQPQHF. As DNA, the CDR3 is TGTGCCAGTAGTGACAGGGGGGGCAATCAGCCCCAGCATTTT.

This clone was counted a single time. J is TRBJ2-1 and V is TRBV2; TRBD2 might be the D (5 bases). Germline V gene sequence: CDR1 SNHLY, CDR2 FYNNEI. V shed 7 bases and J shed 9 bases, with 16 bases lying between them. The CDR3 extends over 13 amino acids. CDR3 sequence reads: CASMKISSSEQFF. The CDR3 bases are TGTGCCAGCATGAAAATCTCTAGCAGTGAGCAGTTCTTC.

V gene TRBV28 combines with J gene TRBJ2-3, with TRBD2 identical over 9 bases. This CDR3 comprises 17 residues. Looked up from germline, CDR1 is MDHEN and CDR2 is SYDVKM. With V trimmed by 6 bases and J by 1 base, 11 bases remained unmatched. CDR3 DNA: TGTGCCAGCAGCCGAGATAAGATAGCGGGGGGCACAGATACGCAGTATTTT. Residues: CASSRDKIAGGTDTQYF.

The chain has TRBV19 and TRBJ1-4; the D gene is possibly TRBD1 (5 bases). This CDR3 comprises 14 residues. Germline V CDR1 and CDR2: LNHDA, SQIVND (reference sequence). The V end lost 7 bases, the J end lost 6 bases, and 15 bases lay between the germline ends. Here the CDR3 reads CASTAVARDEKLFF. CDR3 sequence (DNA): TGTGCCAGTACCGCCGTAGCCAGGGATGAAAAACTGTTTTTT.

The chain combines TRBV14 with TRBJ2-1; tentatively, D is TRBD2 (6 bases). CDR1 is SGHDN and CDR2 is FVKESK in the germline V gene. The CDR3 loop spans 16 amino acids. V gave up 4 bases and J gave up 7 bases, with 20 bases separating them. CDR3 sequence: CASSPSAGRERNEQFF. CDR3 nucleotide sequence: TGTGCCAGCAGCCCCTCTGCGGGACGGGAGAGGAATGAGCAGTTCTTC.

Notes on this clone: This specimen includes other DNA sequences encoding the same CDR3. The chain is built from TRBV7-8 and TRBJ2-1; the D gene is possibly TRBD2 (5 bases). Per the germline V gene, CDR1 is SGHVS and CDR2 is FQNEAQ. V was shortened by 1 base and J by 7 bases, with 11 bases between the two germline ends. This CDR3 has 14 amino acids. CDR3 DNA sequence: TGTGCCAGCAGCTTAGGGCTAGCCCGTAATGAGCAGTTCTTC. Its protein is CASSLGLARNEQFF.

The V call is TRBV10-1, the J call TRBJ2-1; 11 bases align to TRBD2. The CDR3 extends over 18 amino acids. Per germline, CDR1 WNHNN and CDR2 SYGVQD (reference sequence). With 3 bases clipped from V and 0 bases from J, the junction kept 7 bases outside the gene matches. In DNA form, the CDR3 reads TGCGCCAGCAGTGACCCTGGGACTAGCGGACGCTCCTACAATGAGCAGTTCTTC. Translating it yields CASSDPGTSGRSYNEQFF.

In its sample, this clone was seen once. V and J are TRBV7-9 and TRBJ2-2; tentative D call: TRBD1 (5 bases). Trimming cost V 3 bases and J 4 bases, with 9 bases left between them. Germline V gives CDR1 SEHNR, CDR2 FQNEAQ (reference sequence). The CDR3 loop spans 14 amino acids. CDR3 in DNA: TGTGCCAGCAGCTTTCCCAGGGCCACCGGGGAGCTGTTTTTT. Translating gives CASSFPRATGELFF.

A single count supports this clone. The junction shows a germline mismatch at one end, possibly a read error. The chain recombines TRBV5-1 with TRBJ2-2; D not resolved. Germline loops: CDR1 SGHRS, CDR2 YFSETQ. This CDR3 spans 16 amino acids. This chain's CDR3 is CASSLAPGTNTGELFF. The CDR3 DNA follows: TGTGCCAGCAGCTTGGCCCCGGGTACGAACACCGGGGAGCTGTTTTTT.

The chain couples TRBV5-1 to TRBJ1-2; TRBD1 aligns across 9 bases. CDR3 size: 14 residues. CDR1 and CDR2 from the germline V gene are SGHRS and YFSETQ. The trim removed 1 base at V and 5 bases at J, leaving 3 bases unmatched. The CDR3 reads CASSLRDREYGYTF. CDR3 DNA: TGCGCCAGCAGCTTGCGGGACAGGGAATATGGCTACACCTTC.

This chain joins TRBV6-5 and TRBJ1-5; possible D gene TRBD1, 5 bases. Germline V CDR1 and CDR2: MNHEY, SVGAGI. V was shortened by 8 bases and J by 5 bases, with 10 bases between the two germline ends. The CDR3 spans 12 residues. DNA of the CDR3: TGTGCCAGCGGACATTTGCATCAGCCCCAGCATTTT. This translates into CASGHLHQPQHF.

The V and J genes are TRBV6-6 and TRBJ1-1; D is undetermined. Deletions cut 2 bases from V and 1 base from J, with 11 bases between. Per the germline V gene, CDR1 is MNHNY and CDR2 is SVGAGI (reference sequence). CDR3 length equals 15 residues. In DNA, the CDR3 is TGTGCCAGCAGTTACCCACGGGTCCAGAACACTGAAGCTTTCTTT. Protein sequence: CASSYPRVQNTEAFF.

The V call is TRBV5-8, the J call TRBJ2-1; D gene uncertain. Trimming cost V 1 base and J 9 bases, with 8 bases left between them. Germline values: CDR1 SGHTS, CDR2 YDEGEE. The CDR3 is 12 residues long. CDR3 sequence (DNA): TGTGCCAGCAGCTTGCGTTTACTTGAGCAGTTCTTC. This gives the protein CASSLRLLEQFF.

This clone was observed a few times. The chain recombines TRBV28 with TRBJ2-7, with D perhaps TRBD2 (5 bases). Germline V lookup: CDR1 MDHEN, CDR2 SYDVKM. The CDR3 contains 15 residues. With 1 base removed from V and 3 bases from J, the gap between germline ends came to 13 bases. The CDR3 sequence is CASSLSGSGFYEQYV. DNA of the CDR3: TGTGCCAGCAGTTTATCGGGGAGCGGCTTCTACGAGCAGTACGTC.

This clone was detected a few times. The CDR3 DNA reads TGTGCCAGCACCCAAGGGGGGAACACTGAAGCTTTCTTT. Protein product: CASTQGGNTEAFF. The chain joins TRBV6-5 to TRBJ1-1; D is perhaps TRBD1 (6 bases). Between the trimmed V and J ends, which lost 7 bases and 1 base, there was a span of 10 bases. This CDR3 has 13 amino acids. Germline-derived CDR1 and CDR2 are MNHEY and SVGAGI.

The chain carries TRBV5-6 and TRBJ1-4; perhaps TRBD1 as D (6 bases). The CDR3 has 15 amino acids. V lost 4 bases and J lost 2, with 12 bases in between. Germline V lookup: CDR1 SGHDT, CDR2 YYEEEE. The chain's CDR3 is CASSRGGGTNEKLFF. As DNA, the CDR3 is TGTGCCAGCAGCCGAGGGGGGGGGACTAATGAAAAACTGTTTTTT. Based on the CDR3 plus reference TRBV5-6 and TRBJ1-4, the full variable domain is DAGVTQSPTHLIKTRGQQVTLRCSPKSGHDTVSWYQQALGQGPQFIFQYYEEEERQRGNFPDRFSGHQFPNYSSELNVNALLLGDSALYLCASSRGGGTNEKLFFGSGTQLSVL.

The chain recombines TRBV6-1 with TRBJ2-7; the D is unclear. From germline, CDR1 is MNHNS and CDR2 SASEGT. V lost 2 bases to trimming and J lost 3 bases, with 8 bases between them. The CDR3 sequence is 13 residues long. The CDR3 here is CASSEHLHYEQYV. The CDR3 coding sequence is TGTGCCAGCAGTGAACACCTACACTACGAGCAGTACGTC.

The gene calls are TRBV30 and TRBJ2-6, with TRBD1 matching over 7 bases. The germline V gene encodes CDR1 GTSNPN and CDR2 SVGIG (reference sequence). CDR3 size: 16 residues. V lost 2 bases and J lost 2; bases outside the gene matches: 6. The CDR3: CAWSTAGTAGANVLTF. The CDR3 DNA reads TGTGCCTGGAGTACAGCCGGGACAGCTGGGGCCAACGTCCTGACTTTC.

A single count supports this clone. Written as DNA, the CDR3 is TGTGCCTGGTTCCAGGGTCGTACTGAAGCTTTCTTT. It specifies CAWFQGRTEAFF. J is TRBJ1-1 and V is TRBV30, with D maybe TRBD1 (5 bases). This CDR3 has 12 amino acids. Per germline, CDR1 GTSNPN and CDR2 SVGIG (reference sequence). V was pared by 5 bases and J by 5 bases, with 12 bases between.

The chain uses TRBV5-6 and TRBJ2-3, with 11 nucleotides matching TRBD2. The CDR3 runs to 16 residues. V gave up 2 bases and J gave up 2 bases; unmatched junction bases: 4. CDR1 is SGHDT and CDR2 is YYEEEE in the germline V gene. This CDR3 reads CASSFGTSGLTDTQYF. The DNA for the CDR3 is TGTGCCAGCAGCTTTGGGACTAGCGGTCTCACAGATACGCAGTATTTT.

This CDR3 reads CASSPSGSINEQFF. The CDR3 region has the DNA TGCGCCAGCAGTCCAAGCGGGAGTATCAATGAGCAGTTCTTC. The chain has TRBV5-1 and TRBJ2-1; 8 nucleotides match TRBD2. Germline CDR1 reads SGHRS; CDR2 reads YFSETQ. CDR3 size: 14 residues. Trimming removed 5 bases from V and 6 bases from J; junction bases left unmatched: 7.

In nucleotides, the CDR3 is TGCGCCAGCAGCGGGACAGGGCAGGTTGCAACTAATGAAAAACTGTTTTTT. Residues: CASSGTGQVATNEKLFF. The rearrangement links TRBV5-1 to TRBJ1-4, with 9 bases identical to TRBD1. The CDR3 totals 17 residues. Trimming removed 4 bases from V and 0 bases from J; junction bases left unmatched: 7. Germline CDR1 SGHRS, CDR2 YFSETQ.